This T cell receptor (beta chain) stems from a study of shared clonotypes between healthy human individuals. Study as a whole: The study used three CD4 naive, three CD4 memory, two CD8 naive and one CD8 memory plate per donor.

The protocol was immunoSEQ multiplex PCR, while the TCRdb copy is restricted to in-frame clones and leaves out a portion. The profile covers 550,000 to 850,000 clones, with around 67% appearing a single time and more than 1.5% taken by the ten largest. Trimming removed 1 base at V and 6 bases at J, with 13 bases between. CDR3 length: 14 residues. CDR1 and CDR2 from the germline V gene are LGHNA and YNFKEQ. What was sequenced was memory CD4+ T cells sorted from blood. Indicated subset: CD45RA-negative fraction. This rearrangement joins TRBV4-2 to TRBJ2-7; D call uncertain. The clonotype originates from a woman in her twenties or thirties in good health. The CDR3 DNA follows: TGTGCCAGCAGCCAAGGATGGGGTAAGGCCGAGCAGTACTTC. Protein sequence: CASSQGWGKAEQYF.